This T cell receptor (beta chain) was recovered during a study of CXCR3-negative and CXCR3-positive naive CD8 T cells. General study results and limits: The level of CXCR3 expression partially decreased after cryopreservation; the majority of assays used fresh PBMCs. Naive CXCR3-negative cells resembled naive CXCR3-positive cells in TRBV-TRBJ usage; memory cells differed. When CXCR3-positive naive cells were set against CXCR3-negative naive cells, the former had more hydrophobic TRB CDR3s.

A remark on this clonotype: Its cognate antigen is unknown.

The CDR3 spans 15 residues. Germline CDR1 is SEHNR and CDR2 is FQNEAQ (reference sequence). UMI-tagged TRB cDNA libraries were built via 5' RACE. TCRdb re-called the 5' RACE reads; every CDR3 protein appears as one record, without DNA. The table for this sample gives more than 80,000 distinct CDR3 sequences. The clonotype was recovered from a human donor in good health. Some clones in this sample may be carry-over from other donors' samples. Input material: naive CXCR3+ CD8+ T cells from blood. Subset meaning: CD45RO-CCR7+CD27+CD95- naive CD8+ T cells expressing CXCR3 (TNR3+). The genes are TRBV7-9 and TRBJ2-5; the TCRdb call, TRBD1, lacks DNA for checking. The CDR3: CASSSGTGGLETQYF. Full variable domain (missing parts from reference TRBV7-9 and TRBJ2-5): DTGVSQNPRHKITKRGQNVTFRCDPISEHNRLYWYRQTLGQGPEFLTYFQNEAQLEKSRLLSDRFSAERPKGSFSTLEIQRTEQGDSAMYLCASSSGTGGLETQYFGPGTRLLVL.